Listed here are 5 T cell receptor beta chains from one sample, sequenced in a study of blood T cell repertoires in COVID-19. The method was immunoSEQ multiplex PCR; TCRdb's version includes in-frame clones alone and lacks a portion of them. The sample holds 250,000 or so clones; 80% to 90% are singletons and the top ten take about 4.4%. The specimen sequenced was peripheral blood. The receptors stem from a woman in her seventies with acute or convalescent COVID-19.

The genes are TRBV6-5 and TRBJ2-7; TRBD2 is a possible D gene (7 bases). Germline V CDR1 and CDR2: MNHEY, SVGAGI. This CDR3 contains 14 residues. V was shortened by 1 base and J by 4 bases, with 11 bases between the two germline ends. The CDR3 bases are TGTGCCAGCAGTTACTTGGGGGGGGCGTACGAGCAGTACTTC. Translation gives CASSYLGGAYEQYF.

The rearrangement joins TRBV7-9 to TRBJ2-3; 7 nucleotides agree with TRBD1. V dropped 3 bases and J dropped 3; count of bases not matched to a gene: 6. The germline gives CDR1 SEHNR, CDR2 FQNEAQ (reference sequence). The CDR3 contains 15 residues. CDR3 bases: TGTGCCAGCAGCTTGACGACAGGGCGTACAGATACGCAGTATTTT. Protein: CASSLTTGRTDTQYF.

Here the CDR3 DNA reads TGTGCCAGCAGAGGCGCTACAGGGGGCTACACTGAAGCTTTCTTT. Protein product: CASRGATGGYTEAFF. The rearrangement links TRBV2 to TRBJ1-1; 9 bases fit TRBD1. The junction had 8 bases not matched to a gene; V was cut back by 6 bases and J by 3 bases. Germline CDR1 SNHLY, CDR2 FYNNEI. The CDR3 loop spans 15 amino acids.

The CDR3 spells CASSRMGLTNTGELFF. The CDR3, as DNA: TGTGCCAGCAGCCGGATGGGACTGACGAACACCGGGGAGCTGTTTTTT. The chain uses TRBV7-9 and TRBJ2-2, with D maybe TRBD2 (6 bases). The germline V and J ends were trimmed by 5 bases and 0 bases, with 13 bases remaining between them. There are 16 residues in the CDR3. Germline V gene lookup returns CDR1 SEHNR and CDR2 FQNEAQ (reference sequence).

The V call is TRBV4-1, the J call TRBJ2-7; D is unclear. The CDR3 is made up of 16 amino acids. The V gene lost 0 bases and the J gene lost 12 bases, with 24 bases spanning the gap. Germline lookup yields CDR1 MGHRA and CDR2 YSYEKL. The CDR3, as DNA: TGCGCCAGCAGCCAAGATGGCGGCACTCCCTACGAGCAGTGGTACTTC. Protein sequence: CASSQDGGTPYEQWYF.